This T cell receptor beta chain stems from a study of blood T cells in healthy people across ages. Study findings and constraints: What prevented conclusive comparison of naive and antigen-experienced cells was that PBMCs were unsorted. A strong correlation was seen between TCR beta diversity and naive T cell percentage.

The CDR3 is made up of 12 amino acids. Per germline, CDR1 MNHEY and CDR2 SVGEGT. The V gene lost 0 bases and the J gene lost 9 bases, with 6 bases spanning the gap. This clonotype was seen at least ten times. What it binds is unknown. Next came a second PCR, run for roughly 6 to 11 cycles, which used a sample-barcoded 5' primer along with a J-beta primer mix. Each CDR3 protein gets one entry after TCRdb re-called the 5' RACE reads with MiXCR. The data show around 870,000 distinct CDR3 sequences, 29% seen once. The chain employs TRBV6-2 or TRBV6-3 and TRBJ2-4; D unresolved. The sequenced sample was blood. The sequence derives from a woman aged 80 or over in good health. CDR3 nucleotide sequence: TGTGCCAGCAGTTACTCCGGTCGCATTCAGTACTTC. Its translation: CASSYSGRIQYF.